This T cell receptor beta chain was obtained from a study of technical replicates of blood from several donors. V was trimmed by 1 base and J by 4 bases, leaving 10 bases between them. Germline V gene sequence: CDR1 SGHAT, CDR2 FQNNGV. This CDR3 has 14 residues. The repertoire was sequenced with immunoSEQ multiplex PCR; TCRdb's copy has only in-frame clones and lacks some. The data show tens of thousands of clones, with around 97% seen just once and around 0.18% held by the top ten. Sequencing was carried out using T cells isolated from PBMCs. This chain links TRBV11-2 with TRBJ1-2; D unclear. The sequence derives from a human donor in good health. This CDR3 is CASSLVESGYGYTF. CDR3 coding DNA: TGTGCCAGCAGCTTAGTCGAAAGCGGCTATGGCTACACCTTC.